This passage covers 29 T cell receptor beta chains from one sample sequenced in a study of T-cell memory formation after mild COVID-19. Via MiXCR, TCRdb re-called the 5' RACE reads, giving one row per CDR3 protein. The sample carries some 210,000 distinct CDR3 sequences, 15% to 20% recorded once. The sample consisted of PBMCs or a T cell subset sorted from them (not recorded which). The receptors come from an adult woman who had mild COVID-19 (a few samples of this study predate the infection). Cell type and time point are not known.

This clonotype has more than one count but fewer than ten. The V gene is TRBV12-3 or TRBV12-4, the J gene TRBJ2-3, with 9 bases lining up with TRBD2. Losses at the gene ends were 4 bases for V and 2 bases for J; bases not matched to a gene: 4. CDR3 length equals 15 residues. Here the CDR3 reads CASSSAGGITDTQYF. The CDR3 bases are TGTGCCAGCAGTTCAGCGGGGGGTATCACAGATACGCAGTATTTT.

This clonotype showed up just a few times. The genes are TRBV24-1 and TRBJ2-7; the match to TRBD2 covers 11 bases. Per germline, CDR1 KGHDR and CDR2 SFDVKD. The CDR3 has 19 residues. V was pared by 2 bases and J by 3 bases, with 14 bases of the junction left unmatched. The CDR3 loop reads CATSDSRTSGSMTHYEQYF. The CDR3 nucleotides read TGTGCCACCAGTGATTCCCGTACTAGCGGGAGTATGACCCACTACGAGCAGTACTTC.

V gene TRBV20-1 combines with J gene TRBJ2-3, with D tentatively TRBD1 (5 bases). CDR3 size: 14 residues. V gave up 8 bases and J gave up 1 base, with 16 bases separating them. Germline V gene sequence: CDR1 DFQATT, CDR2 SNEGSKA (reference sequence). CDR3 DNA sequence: TGCAGTTCTTCCCCAGGGCTTCGCACAGATACGCAGTATTTT. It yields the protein CSSSPGLRTDTQYF.

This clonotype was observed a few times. CDR3 DNA sequence: TGTGCCAGCAGTTCAGCGTTTAGCACAGATACGCAGTATTTT. This encodes CASSSAFSTDTQYF. The rearrangement uses TRBV2 and TRBJ2-3, with D unclear. The germline V and J ends were trimmed by 5 bases and 0 bases, with 9 bases remaining between them. From germline, CDR1 is SNHLY and CDR2 FYNNEI. The CDR3 contains 14 residues.

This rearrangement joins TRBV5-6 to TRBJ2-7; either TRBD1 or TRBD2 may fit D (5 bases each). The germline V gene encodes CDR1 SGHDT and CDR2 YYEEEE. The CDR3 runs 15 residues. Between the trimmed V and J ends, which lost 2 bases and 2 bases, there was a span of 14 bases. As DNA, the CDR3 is TGTGCCAGCAGCTTATGGGGACGCCGGCCCTACGAGCAGTACTTC. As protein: CASSLWGRRPYEQYF.

CDR3 region: CSARGDHAGGYTF. Written as DNA, the CDR3 is TGCAGTGCTAGGGGGGACCATGCTGGGGGCTACACCTTC. The chain couples TRBV20-1 to TRBJ1-2, with a possible D match to TRBD1 (5 bases). V was pared by 3 bases and J by 8 bases, with 16 bases between. The CDR3 totals 13 residues. Germline V gene lookup returns CDR1 DFQATT and CDR2 SNEGSKA (reference sequence).

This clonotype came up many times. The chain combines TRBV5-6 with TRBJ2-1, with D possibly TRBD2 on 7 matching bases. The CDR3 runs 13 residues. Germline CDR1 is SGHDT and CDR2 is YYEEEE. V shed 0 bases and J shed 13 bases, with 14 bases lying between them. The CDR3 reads CASSLGRAGAQFF. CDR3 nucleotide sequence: TGTGCCAGCAGCTTGGGGAGGGCGGGGGCCCAGTTCTTC.

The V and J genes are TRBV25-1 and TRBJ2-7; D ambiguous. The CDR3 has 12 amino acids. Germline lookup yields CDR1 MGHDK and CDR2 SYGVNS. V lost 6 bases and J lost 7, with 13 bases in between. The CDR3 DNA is TGTGCCAGCAGCCGGCAACCGGCGGAGCAGTACTTC. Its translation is CASSRQPAEQYF.

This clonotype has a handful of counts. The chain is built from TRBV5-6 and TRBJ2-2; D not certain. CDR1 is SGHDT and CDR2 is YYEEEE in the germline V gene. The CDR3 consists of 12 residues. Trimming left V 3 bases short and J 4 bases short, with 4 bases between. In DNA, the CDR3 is TGTGCCAGCAGCTCCACCACCGGGGAGCTGTTTTTT. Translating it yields CASSSTTGELFF.

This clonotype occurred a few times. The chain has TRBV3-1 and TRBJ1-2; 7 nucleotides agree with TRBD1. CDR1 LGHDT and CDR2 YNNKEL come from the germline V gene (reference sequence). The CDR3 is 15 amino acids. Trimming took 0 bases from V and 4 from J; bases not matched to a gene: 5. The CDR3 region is CASSQESQGSYGYTF. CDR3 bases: TGTGCCAGCAGCCAAGAATCACAGGGGAGCTATGGCTACACCTTC.

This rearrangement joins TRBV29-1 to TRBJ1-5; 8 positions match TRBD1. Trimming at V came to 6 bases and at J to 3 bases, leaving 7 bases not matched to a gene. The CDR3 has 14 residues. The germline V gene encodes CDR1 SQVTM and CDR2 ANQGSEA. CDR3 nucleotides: TGCAGCGTGTCGACAGGGGTTCTCAATCAGCCCCAGCATTTT. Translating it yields CSVSTGVLNQPQHF.

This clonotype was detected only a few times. Here the CDR3 DNA reads TGTGCCAGCAGCTTACAGGGGCGAAATGACGATGGCTACACCTTC. The encoded protein is CASSLQGRNDDGYTF. This rearrangement joins TRBV7-8 to TRBJ1-2, with D perhaps TRBD1 (6 bases). Germline CDR1 SGHVS, CDR2 FQNEAQ. CDR3 size: 15 residues. V gave up 2 bases and J gave up 6 bases, with 16 bases separating them.

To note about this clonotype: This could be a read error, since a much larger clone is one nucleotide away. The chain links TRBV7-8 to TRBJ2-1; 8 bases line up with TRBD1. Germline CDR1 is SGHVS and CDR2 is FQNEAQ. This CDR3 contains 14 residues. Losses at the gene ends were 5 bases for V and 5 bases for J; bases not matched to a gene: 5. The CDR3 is CASSLRTGNNEQFF. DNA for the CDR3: TGTGCCAGCAGCCTCCGGACAGGGAACAATGAGCAGTTCTTC.

Written as DNA, the CDR3 is TGTGCCAGCTCCCCGGCGGGGACCCAGTACTTC. Residues: CASSPAGTQYF. This sequence joins TRBV18 and TRBJ2-5, with a weak D call TRBD2 (5 bases). Trimming pared 6 bases from V and 7 bases from J, leaving 9 bases between. The CDR3 is 11 amino acids. The germline CDR1 and CDR2 sequences are KGHSH and LQKENI.

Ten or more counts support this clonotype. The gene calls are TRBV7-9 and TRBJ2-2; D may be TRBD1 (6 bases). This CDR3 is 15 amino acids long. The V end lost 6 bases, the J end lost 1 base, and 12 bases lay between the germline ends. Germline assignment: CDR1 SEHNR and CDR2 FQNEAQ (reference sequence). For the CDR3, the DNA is TGTGCCAGCAGACCATCGGGACAGAACACCGGGGAGCTGTTTTTT. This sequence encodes CASRPSGQNTGELFF. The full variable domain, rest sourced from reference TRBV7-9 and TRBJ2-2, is DTGVSQNPRHKITKRGQNVTFRCDPISEHNRLYWYRQTLGQGPEFLTYFQNEAQLEKSRLLSDRFSAERPKGSFSTLEIQRTEQGDSAMYLCASRPSGQNTGELFFGEGSRLTVL.

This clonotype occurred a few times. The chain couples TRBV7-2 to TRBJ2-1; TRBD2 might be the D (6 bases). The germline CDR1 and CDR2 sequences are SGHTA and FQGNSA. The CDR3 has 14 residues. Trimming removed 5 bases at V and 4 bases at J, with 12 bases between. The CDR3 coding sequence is TGTGCCAGCAGCAGCGGGCGGGCGTACAATGAGCAGTTCTTC. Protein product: CASSSGRAYNEQFF.

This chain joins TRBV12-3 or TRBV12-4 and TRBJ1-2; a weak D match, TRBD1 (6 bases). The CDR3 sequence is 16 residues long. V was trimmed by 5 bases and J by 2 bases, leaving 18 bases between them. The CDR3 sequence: CASSPGGAPRNYGYTF. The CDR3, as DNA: TGTGCCAGCAGTCCCGGGGGGGCCCCGCGGAACTATGGCTACACCTTC.

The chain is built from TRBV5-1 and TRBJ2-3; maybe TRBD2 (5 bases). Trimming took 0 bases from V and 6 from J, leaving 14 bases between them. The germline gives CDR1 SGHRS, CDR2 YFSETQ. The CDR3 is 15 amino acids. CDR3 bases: TGCGCCAGCAGCTTGGAGGAGCGGTTGTTCGATACGCAGTATTTT. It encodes CASSLEERLFDTQYF.

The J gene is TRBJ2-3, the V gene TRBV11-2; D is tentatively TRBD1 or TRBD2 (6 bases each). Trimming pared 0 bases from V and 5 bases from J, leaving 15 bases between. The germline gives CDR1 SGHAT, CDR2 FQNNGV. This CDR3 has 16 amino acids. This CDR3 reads CASSLDRGGPVDTQYF. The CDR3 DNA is TGTGCCAGCAGCTTAGATCGAGGGGGGCCGGTAGATACGCAGTATTTT.

Written as DNA, the CDR3 is TGCGCCAGCAGCTTGGGGGGGGAGGCCACAGATACGCAGTATTTT. Translation gives CASSLGGEATDTQYF. The chain has TRBV5-1 and TRBJ2-3, with a weak D call TRBD2 (6 bases). The CDR3 extends over 15 amino acids. Per the germline V gene, CDR1 is SGHRS and CDR2 is YFSETQ. V was cut by 0 bases and J by 2 bases, with 10 bases left in between.

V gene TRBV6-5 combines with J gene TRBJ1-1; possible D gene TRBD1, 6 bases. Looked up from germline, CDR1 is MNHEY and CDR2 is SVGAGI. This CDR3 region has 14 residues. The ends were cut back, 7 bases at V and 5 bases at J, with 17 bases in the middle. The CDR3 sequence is CASTYTGQGTEAFF. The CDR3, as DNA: TGTGCCAGCACCTACACCGGGCAGGGGACTGAAGCTTTCTTT.

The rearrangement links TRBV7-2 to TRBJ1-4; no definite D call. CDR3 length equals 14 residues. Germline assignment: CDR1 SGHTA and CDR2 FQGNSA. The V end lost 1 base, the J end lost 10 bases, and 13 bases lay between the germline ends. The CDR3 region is CASSLGKTGPKLFF. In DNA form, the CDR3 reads TGTGCCAGCAGCTTAGGGAAGACCGGACCAAAACTGTTTTTT.

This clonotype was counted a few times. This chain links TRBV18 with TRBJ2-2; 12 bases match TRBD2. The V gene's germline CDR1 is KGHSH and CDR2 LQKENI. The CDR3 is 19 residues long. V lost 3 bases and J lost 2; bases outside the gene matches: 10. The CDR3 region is CASSPRGLAGFPNTGELFF. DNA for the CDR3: TGTGCCAGCTCACCGAGAGGACTAGCGGGGTTCCCTAACACCGGGGAGCTGTTTTTT.

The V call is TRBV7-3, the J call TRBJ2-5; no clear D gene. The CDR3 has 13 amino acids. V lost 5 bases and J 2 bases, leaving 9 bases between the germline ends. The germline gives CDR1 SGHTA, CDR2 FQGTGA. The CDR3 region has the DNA TGTGCCAGCAGCCGAGATCCTCAAGAGACCCAGTACTTC. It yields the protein CASSRDPQETQYF.

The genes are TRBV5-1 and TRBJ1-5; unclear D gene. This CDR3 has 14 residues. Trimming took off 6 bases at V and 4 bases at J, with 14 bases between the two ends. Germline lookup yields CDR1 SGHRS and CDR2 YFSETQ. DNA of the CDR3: TGCGCCAGCAATATGGGGAGTGGAAATCAGCCCCAGCATTTT. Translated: CASNMGSGNQPQHF.

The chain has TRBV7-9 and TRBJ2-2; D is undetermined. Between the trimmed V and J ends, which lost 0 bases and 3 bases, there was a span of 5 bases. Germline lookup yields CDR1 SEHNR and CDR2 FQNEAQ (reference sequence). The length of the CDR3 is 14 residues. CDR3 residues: CASSLAAYTGELFF. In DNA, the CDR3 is TGTGCCAGCAGCTTAGCAGCATACACCGGGGAGCTGTTTTTT.

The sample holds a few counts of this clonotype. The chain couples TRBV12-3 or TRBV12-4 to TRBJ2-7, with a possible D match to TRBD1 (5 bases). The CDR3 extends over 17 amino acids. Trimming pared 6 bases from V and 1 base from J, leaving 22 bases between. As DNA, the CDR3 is TGTGCCAGCAGCCAACGCCCTGGGGCAGTTATTTCCTACGAGCAGTACTTC. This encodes CASSQRPGAVISYEQYF.

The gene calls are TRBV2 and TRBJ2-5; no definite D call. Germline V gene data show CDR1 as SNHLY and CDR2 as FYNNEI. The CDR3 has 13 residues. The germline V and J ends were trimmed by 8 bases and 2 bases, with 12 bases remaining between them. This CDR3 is CASVRPPQETQYF. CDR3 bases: TGTGCCAGCGTTCGGCCACCGCAAGAGACCCAGTACTTC.

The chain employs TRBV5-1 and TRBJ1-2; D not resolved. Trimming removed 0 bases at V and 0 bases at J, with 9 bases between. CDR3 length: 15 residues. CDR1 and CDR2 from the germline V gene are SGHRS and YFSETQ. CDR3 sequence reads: CASSLGGVSNYGYTF. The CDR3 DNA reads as TGCGCCAGCAGCTTGGGCGGGGTATCTAACTATGGCTACACCTTC. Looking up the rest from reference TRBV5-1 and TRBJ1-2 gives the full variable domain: KAGVTQTPRYLIKTRGQQVTLSCSPISGHRSVSWYQQTPGQGLQFLFEYFSETQRNKGNFPGRFSGRQFSNSRSEMNVSTLELGDSALYLCASSLGGVSNYGYTFGSGTRLTVV.